The 10 T cell receptor beta chains listed next were all sequenced from one sample in a study of T cells after yellow fever vaccination. MiXCR was run by TCRdb on the 5' RACE reads, yielding one entry per CDR3 protein. The table lists 300,000 to 400,000 distinct CDR3 sequences, about 9.5% of them singletons. The material sequenced was PBMCs, taken on the day of the first yellow fever vaccination. The receptors come from a man aged 18 to 29 who received the YFV17D yellow fever vaccine.

There are a few counts of this clonotype. The chain has TRBV7-2 and TRBJ2-5; D perhaps matches TRBD2 (6 bases). This CDR3 region has 12 residues. V lost 3 bases, J lost 11 bases, and 13 bases lay in between. Germline CDR1 reads SGHTA; CDR2 reads FQGNSA. As DNA, the CDR3 is TGTGCCAGCAGCTTGGCGGGGCGTACTCAGTACTTC. Translation: CASSLAGRTQYF.

J is TRBJ1-1 and V is TRBV14; D ambiguous. CDR1 and CDR2 (germline): SGHDN, FVKESK. V was pared by 4 bases and J by 1 base, with 13 bases between. The CDR3 extends over 15 amino acids. The CDR3 here is CASSPRPYGNTEAFF. In nucleotides, the CDR3 is TGTGCCAGCAGCCCCCGGCCATATGGGAACACTGAAGCTTTCTTT.

The chain joins TRBV5-1 to TRBJ1-4, with D uncertain. The germline V gene has CDR1 SGHRS and CDR2 YFSETQ. V lost 3 bases and J lost 5, with 14 bases in between. The CDR3 runs 15 residues. The CDR3 loop reads CASSSVRTGNEKLFF. CDR3 sequence (DNA): TGCGCCAGCAGCTCCGTCCGGACCGGGAATGAAAAACTGTTTTTT.

The rearrangement uses TRBV4-1 and TRBJ2-5; TRBD2 might be the D (5 bases). This CDR3 is built from 14 residues. Germline V gives CDR1 MGHRA, CDR2 YSYEKL. V lost 5 bases and J lost 5, with 15 bases in between. CDR3 sequence: CASSFASSGETQYF. The CDR3 coding sequence is TGCGCCAGCAGCTTCGCCTCGAGCGGTGAGACCCAGTACTTC.

The chain carries TRBV20-1 and TRBJ1-2, with 7 bases that match TRBD1. The CDR3 length is 13 residues. The ends lost 5 bases at V and 7 bases at J; junction bases unmatched: 10. Germline loops: CDR1 DFQATT, CDR2 SNEGSKA (reference sequence). CDR3 bases: TGCAGTGCTTTAGACAGGGCGGTGGGTGGCTACACCTTC. Amino acids: CSALDRAVGGYTF.

This clonotype came up once. The CDR3 sequence: CASAVPGRDKYEQYF. The CDR3 DNA is TGTGCCAGCGCAGTCCCGGGCCGGGACAAATACGAGCAGTACTTC. The chain has TRBV6-1 and TRBJ2-7; D might be TRBD1 (6 bases). This CDR3 is built from 15 residues. Germline CDR1 is MNHNS and CDR2 is SASEGT. With 8 bases removed from V and 4 bases from J, the gap between germline ends came to 21 bases.

This clonotype was seen at least ten times. The chain uses TRBV7-9 and TRBJ1-2, with D tentatively TRBD1 (6 bases). There are 14 residues in the CDR3. The germline V gene has CDR1 SEHNR and CDR2 FQNEAQ (reference sequence). Trimming took off 7 bases at V and 7 bases at J, with 19 bases between the two ends. The chain's CDR3 is CASKIMVWGAGYTF. For the CDR3, the DNA is TGTGCCAGCAAAATAATGGTGTGGGGGGCTGGCTACACCTTC.

The CDR3, as DNA: TGTGCCAGCAGTCCGGACAGGGTGGGCTTCCGGGAGCTGTTTTTT. Its protein product is CASSPDRVGFRELFF. The chain couples TRBV6-1 to TRBJ2-2; TRBD1 aligns across 8 bases. Trimming took 5 bases from V and 9 from J; bases not matched to a gene: 11. The CDR3 sequence is 15 residues long. Germline lookup yields CDR1 MNHNS and CDR2 SASEGT.

This clonotype was detected a few times. The CDR3 region is CASSYSVFRQYF. CDR3 DNA: TGTGCCAGCAGTTACTCGGTATTCCGGCAGTATTTT. The rearrangement joins TRBV6-2 or TRBV6-3 to TRBJ2-3; no firm D call. CDR1 is MNHEY and CDR2 is SVGEGT in the germline V gene. CDR3 size: 12 residues. V was clipped by 0 bases and J by 11 bases, with 9 bases between them.

This clonotype was detected a few times. The V and J genes are TRBV4-1 and TRBJ1-6, with a weak D call TRBD1 (5 bases). The CDR3 covers 16 residues. Deletions cut 3 bases from V and 10 bases from J, with 19 bases between. Germline values: CDR1 MGHRA, CDR2 YSYEKL. The CDR3 here is CASSQTGTGTGSPLHF. CDR3 nucleotide sequence: TGCGCCAGCAGCCAGACCGGGACGGGAACGGGGTCACCCCTCCACTTT.